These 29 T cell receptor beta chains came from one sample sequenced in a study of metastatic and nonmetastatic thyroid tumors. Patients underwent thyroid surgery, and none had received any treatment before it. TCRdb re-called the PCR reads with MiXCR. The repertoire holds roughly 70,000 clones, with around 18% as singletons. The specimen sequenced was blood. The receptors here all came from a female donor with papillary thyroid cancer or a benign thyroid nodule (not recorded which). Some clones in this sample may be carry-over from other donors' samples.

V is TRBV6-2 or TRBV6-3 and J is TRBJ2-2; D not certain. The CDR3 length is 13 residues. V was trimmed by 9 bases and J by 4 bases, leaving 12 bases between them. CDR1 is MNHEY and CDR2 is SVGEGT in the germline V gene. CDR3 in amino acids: CASRIGGTGELFF. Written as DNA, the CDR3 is TGTGCCAGTCGGATAGGTGGCACCGGGGAGCTGTTTTTT.

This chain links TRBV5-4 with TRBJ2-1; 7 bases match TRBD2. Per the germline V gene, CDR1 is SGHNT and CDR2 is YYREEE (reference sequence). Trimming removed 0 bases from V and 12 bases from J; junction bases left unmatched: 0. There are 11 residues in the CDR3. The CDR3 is CASSLGLAQFF. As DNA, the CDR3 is TGTGCCAGCAGCTTGGGACTAGCGCAGTTCTTC.

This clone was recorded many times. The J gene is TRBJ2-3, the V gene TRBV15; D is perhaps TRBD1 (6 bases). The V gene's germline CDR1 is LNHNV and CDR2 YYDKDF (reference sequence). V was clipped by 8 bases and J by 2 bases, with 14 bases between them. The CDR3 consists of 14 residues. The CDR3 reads CATREGQLTDTQYF. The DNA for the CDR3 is TGTGCCACCCGAGAAGGACAGCTCACAGATACGCAGTATTTT.

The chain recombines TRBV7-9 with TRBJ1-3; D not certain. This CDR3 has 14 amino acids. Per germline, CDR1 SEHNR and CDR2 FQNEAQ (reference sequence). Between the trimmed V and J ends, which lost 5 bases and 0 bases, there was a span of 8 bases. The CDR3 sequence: CASSASDSGNTIYF. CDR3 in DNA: TGTGCCAGCAGCGCCAGTGACTCTGGAAACACCATATATTTT.

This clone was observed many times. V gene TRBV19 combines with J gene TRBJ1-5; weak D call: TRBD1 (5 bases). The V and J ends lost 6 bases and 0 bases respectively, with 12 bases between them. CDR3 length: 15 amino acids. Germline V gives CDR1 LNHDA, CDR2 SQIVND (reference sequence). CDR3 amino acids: CASRTQVNSNQPQHF. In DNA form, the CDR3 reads TGTGCCAGTAGAACACAGGTTAATAGCAATCAGCCCCAGCATTTT.

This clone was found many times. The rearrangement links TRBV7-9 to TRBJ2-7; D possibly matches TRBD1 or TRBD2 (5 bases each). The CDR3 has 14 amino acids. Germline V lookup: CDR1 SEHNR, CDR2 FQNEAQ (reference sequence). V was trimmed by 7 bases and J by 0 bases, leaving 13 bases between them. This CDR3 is CASNTGTDSYEQYF. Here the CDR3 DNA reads TGTGCCAGCAACACCGGGACGGACTCCTACGAGCAGTACTTC.

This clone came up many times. The CDR3 region is CASSYFSTGELFF. In nucleotides, the CDR3 is TGTGCCAGCAGTTACTTCTCCACCGGGGAGCTGTTTTTT. The J gene is TRBJ2-2, the V gene TRBV6-5; D unclear. V lost 1 base to trimming and J lost 4 bases, with 4 bases between them. Germline assignment: CDR1 MNHEY and CDR2 SVGAGI. The CDR3 runs 13 residues.

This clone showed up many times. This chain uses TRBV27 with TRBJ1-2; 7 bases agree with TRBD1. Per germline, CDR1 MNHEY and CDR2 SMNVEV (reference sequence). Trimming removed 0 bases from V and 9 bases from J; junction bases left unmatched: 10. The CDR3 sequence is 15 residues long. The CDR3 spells CASSLSSGQPGSYTF. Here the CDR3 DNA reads TGTGCCAGCAGTTTATCCTCGGGACAGCCGGGAAGCTACACCTTC.

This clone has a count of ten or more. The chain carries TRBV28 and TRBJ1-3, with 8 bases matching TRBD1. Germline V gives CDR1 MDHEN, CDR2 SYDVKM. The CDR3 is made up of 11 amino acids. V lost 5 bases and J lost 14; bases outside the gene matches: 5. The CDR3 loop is CASSRQGPLYF. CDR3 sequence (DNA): TGTGCCAGCAGTCGACAGGGGCCCTTATATTTT.

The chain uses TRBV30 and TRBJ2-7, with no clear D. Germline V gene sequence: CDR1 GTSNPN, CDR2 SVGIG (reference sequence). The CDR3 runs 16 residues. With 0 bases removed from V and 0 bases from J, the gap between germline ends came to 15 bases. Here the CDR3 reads CAWSVPLPGSSYEQYF. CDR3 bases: TGTGCCTGGAGTGTACCCCTCCCGGGCAGCTCCTACGAGCAGTACTTC.

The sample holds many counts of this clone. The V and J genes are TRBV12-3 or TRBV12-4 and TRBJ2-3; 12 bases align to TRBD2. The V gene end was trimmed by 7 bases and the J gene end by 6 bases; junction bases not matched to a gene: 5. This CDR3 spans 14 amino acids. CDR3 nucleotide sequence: TGTGCCAGCAACCTAGCGGGAGGGATCGATACGCAGTATTTT. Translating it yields CASNLAGGIDTQYF.

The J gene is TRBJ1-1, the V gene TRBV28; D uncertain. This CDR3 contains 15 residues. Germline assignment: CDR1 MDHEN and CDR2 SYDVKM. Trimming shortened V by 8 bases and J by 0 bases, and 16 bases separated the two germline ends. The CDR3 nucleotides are TGTGCCAGCTCTAGGCTAAGCCTCATGAACACTGAAGCTTTCTTT. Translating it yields CASSRLSLMNTEAFF.

The CDR3 protein is CASSPLGGDRGDYGYTF. CDR3 nucleotides: TGTGCCAGCAGCCCGCTAGGTGGGGACAGGGGGGACTATGGCTACACCTTC. V usage is TRBV13 and J usage is TRBJ1-2, with 11 nucleotides matching TRBD1. CDR3 length: 17 residues. Trimming at V came to 5 bases and at J to 3 bases, leaving 11 bases not matched to a gene. The V gene's germline CDR1 is PRHDT and CDR2 FYEKMQ (reference sequence).

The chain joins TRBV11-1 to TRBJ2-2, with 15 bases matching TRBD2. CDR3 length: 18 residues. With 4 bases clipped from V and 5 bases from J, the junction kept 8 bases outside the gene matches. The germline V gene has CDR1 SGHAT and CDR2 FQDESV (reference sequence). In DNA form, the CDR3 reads TGTGCCAGCAGCTCGTGGACTAGCGGGAGGGCGAGGACCGGGGAGCTGTTTTTT. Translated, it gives CASSSWTSGRARTGELFF.

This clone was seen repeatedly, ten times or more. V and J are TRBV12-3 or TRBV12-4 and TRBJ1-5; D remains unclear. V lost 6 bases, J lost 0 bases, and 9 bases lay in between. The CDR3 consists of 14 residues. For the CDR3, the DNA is TGTGCCAGCAGCGGAACAGATAGCAATCAGCCCCAGCATTTT. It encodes CASSGTDSNQPQHF.

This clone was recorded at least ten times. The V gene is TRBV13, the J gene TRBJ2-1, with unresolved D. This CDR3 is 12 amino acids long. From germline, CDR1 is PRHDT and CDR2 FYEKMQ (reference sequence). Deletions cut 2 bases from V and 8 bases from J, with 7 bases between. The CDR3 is CASSLQIHEQFF. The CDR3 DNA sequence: TGTGCCAGCAGCTTACAGATCCATGAGCAGTTCTTC.

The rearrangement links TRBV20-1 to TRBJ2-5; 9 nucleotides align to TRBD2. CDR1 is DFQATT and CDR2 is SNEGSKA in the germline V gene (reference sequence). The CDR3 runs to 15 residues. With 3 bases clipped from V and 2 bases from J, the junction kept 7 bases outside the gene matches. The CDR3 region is CSASYSGGMQETQYF. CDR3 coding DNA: TGCAGTGCTAGTTATAGCGGGGGTATGCAAGAGACCCAGTACTTC.

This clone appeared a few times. CDR3 in amino acids: CASSGGFGNTIYF. The CDR3 nucleotides are TGTGCCAGCAGCGGGGGCTTTGGAAACACCATATATTTT. This chain uses TRBV27 with TRBJ1-3; a weak D match, TRBD1 (6 bases). The CDR3 covers 13 residues. In germline, CDR1 is MNHEY, CDR2 SMNVEV (reference sequence). Trimming removed 6 bases at V and 3 bases at J, with 9 bases between.

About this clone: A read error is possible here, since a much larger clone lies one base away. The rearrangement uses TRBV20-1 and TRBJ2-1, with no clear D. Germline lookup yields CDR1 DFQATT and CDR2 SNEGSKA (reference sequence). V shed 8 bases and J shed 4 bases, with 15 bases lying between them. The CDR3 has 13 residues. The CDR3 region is CSTPQEPYNEQFF. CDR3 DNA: TGCAGTACTCCCCAGGAACCTTACAATGAGCAGTTCTTC.

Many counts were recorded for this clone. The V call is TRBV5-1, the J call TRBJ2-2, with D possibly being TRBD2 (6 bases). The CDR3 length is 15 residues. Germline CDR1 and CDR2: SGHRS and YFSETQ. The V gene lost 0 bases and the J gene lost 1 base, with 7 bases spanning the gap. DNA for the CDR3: TGCGCCAGCAGCTTGGCGCGGGAGAACACCGGGGAGCTGTTTTTT. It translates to CASSLARENTGELFF.

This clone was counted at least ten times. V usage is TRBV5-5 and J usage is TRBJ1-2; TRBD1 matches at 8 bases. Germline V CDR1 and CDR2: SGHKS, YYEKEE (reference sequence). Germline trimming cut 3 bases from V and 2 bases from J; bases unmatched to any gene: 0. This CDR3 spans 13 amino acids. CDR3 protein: CASSWTGNYGYTF. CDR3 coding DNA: TGTGCCAGCAGCTGGACAGGGAACTATGGCTACACCTTC.

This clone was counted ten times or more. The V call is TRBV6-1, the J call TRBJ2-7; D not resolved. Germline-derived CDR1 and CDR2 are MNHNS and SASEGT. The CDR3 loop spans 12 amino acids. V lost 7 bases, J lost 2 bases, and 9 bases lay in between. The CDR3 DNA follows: TGTGCCAGCAATTCACCCACCTACGAGCAGTACTTC. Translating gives CASNSPTYEQYF.

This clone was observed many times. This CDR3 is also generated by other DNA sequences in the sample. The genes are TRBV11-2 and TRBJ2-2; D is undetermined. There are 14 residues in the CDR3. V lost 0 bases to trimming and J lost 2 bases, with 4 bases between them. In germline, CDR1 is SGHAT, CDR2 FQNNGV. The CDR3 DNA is TGTGCCAGCAGCTTAGATAGAAACACCGGGGAGCTGTTTTTT. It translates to CASSLDRNTGELFF.

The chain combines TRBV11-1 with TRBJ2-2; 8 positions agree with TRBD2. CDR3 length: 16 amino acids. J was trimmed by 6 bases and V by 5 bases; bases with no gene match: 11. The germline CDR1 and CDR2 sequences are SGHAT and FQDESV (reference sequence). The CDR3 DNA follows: TGTGCCAGCAGCGACGGCACCTTGCGGGAGGCCGGGGAGCTGTTTTTT. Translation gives CASSDGTLREAGELFF. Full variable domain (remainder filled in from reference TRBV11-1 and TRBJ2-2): EAEVAQSPRYKITEKSQAVAFWCDPISGHATLYWYRQILGQGPELLVQFQDESVVDDSQLPKDRFSAERLKGVDSTLKIQPAELGDSAMYLCASSDGTLREAGELFFGEGSRLTVL.

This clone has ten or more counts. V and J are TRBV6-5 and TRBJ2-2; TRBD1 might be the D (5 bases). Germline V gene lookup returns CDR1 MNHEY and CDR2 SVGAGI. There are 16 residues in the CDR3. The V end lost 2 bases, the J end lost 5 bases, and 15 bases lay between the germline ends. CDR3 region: CASSYIHTKGTGELFF. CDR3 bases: TGTGCCAGCAGTTACATTCACACCAAGGGGACCGGGGAGCTGTTTTTT.

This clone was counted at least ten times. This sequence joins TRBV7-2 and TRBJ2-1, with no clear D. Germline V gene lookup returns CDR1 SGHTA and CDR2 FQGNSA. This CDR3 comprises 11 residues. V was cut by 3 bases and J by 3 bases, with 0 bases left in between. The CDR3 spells CASSFYNEQFF. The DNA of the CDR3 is TGTGCCAGCAGCTTCTACAATGAGCAGTTCTTC.

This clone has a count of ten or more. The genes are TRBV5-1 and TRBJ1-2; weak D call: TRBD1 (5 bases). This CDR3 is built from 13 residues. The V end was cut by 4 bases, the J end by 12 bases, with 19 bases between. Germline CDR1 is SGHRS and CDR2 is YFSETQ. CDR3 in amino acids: CASSPGRDGVNTF. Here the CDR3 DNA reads TGCGCCAGCAGCCCGGGGCGGGACGGAGTAAACACCTTC.

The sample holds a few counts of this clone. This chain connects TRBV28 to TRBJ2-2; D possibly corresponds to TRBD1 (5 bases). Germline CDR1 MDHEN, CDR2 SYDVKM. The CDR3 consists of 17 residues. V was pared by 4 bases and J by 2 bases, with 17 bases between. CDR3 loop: CASSSLVAQVNTGELFF. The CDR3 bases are TGTGCCAGCAGTTCTTTAGTTGCACAGGTTAACACCGGGGAGCTGTTTTTT.

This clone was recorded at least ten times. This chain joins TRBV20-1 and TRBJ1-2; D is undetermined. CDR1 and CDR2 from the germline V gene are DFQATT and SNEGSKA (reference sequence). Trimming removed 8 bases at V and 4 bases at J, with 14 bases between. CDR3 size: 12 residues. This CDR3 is CSSRKGPYGYTF. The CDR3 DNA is TGCAGTTCCAGAAAAGGGCCCTATGGCTACACCTTC.